This TCR beta chain was documented in a study of T cell changes during pregnancy in multiple sclerosis. Only in-frame clones appear in the TCRdb table, and some are missing; sequencing was by immunoSEQ multiplex PCR. The table includes around 75,000 clones, approximately 95% detected once. V was clipped by 4 bases and J by 0 bases; unmatched bases: 6. CDR1 SGHTA and CDR2 FQGNSA come from the germline V gene. This CDR3 has 15 residues. The V and J genes are TRBV7-2 and TRBJ2-7; TRBD1 matches 7 bases. This specimen was CD4+ T cells from peripheral blood mononuclear cells, taken after pregnancy. The clonotype originates from a female donor with multiple sclerosis, enrolled in a pregnancy study. The CDR3 sequence is CASSYHRGISYEQYF. The CDR3, as DNA: TGTGCCAGCAGCTACCACAGGGGTATCTCCTACGAGCAGTACTTC.